This T cell receptor beta chain was captured in a study of PD-1 blockade in classical Hodgkin lymphoma. Time point denoted: cycle 4 day 1 (C4D1), after 6 weeks of nivolumab. Relapses following autologous stem cell transplantation were seen in all patients, with brentuximab vedotin exposure varying. CD4+ T cells were purified from thawed PBMCs by negative selection. Assay: immunoSEQ multiplex PCR; the TCRdb copy retains only in-frame clones and omits some. The sample lists roughly 9,000 clones; about 68% were seen once. This clone was observed a few times. Per the germline V gene, CDR1 is SGHTS and CDR2 is YDEGEE. Unmatched junction bases numbered 11, after V lost 6 bases and J lost 0 bases. The CDR3 sequence is 16 residues long.

The V and J genes are TRBV5-8 and TRBJ2-5, with 7 bases that match TRBD2. Sample: CD4+ T cells from blood, taken before the fourth cycle of nivolumab. The sequence came from a human donor with classical Hodgkin lymphoma. The CDR3 DNA sequence: TGTGCCAGCACCCGATCGAGCGGGGCCTACCAAGAGACCCAGTACTTC. As protein: CASTRSSGAYQETQYF.